This T cell receptor beta chain originates from a study of CD8 T cells in Susac syndrome. The CDR3 has 13 residues. CDR1 and CDR2 from the germline V gene are MDHEN and SYDVKM. V was pared by 5 bases and J by 3 bases, with 10 bases between. The multiple sclerosis controls were treatment-naive patients with relapsing-remitting disease that was stable or active. Isolation of CD8+ and CD4+ T cells was performed negatively, whereas enrichment of TEMRA cells was done by FACS. Reverse transcription of roughly 0.5 to 1 ug RNA was performed with random hexamers. MiXCR, run by TCRdb on the immunoSEQ multiplex PCR reads, gives a single entry per CDR3 protein. The data contain tens of thousands of distinct CDR3 sequences, roughly 90% of them singletons.

The chain has TRBV28 and TRBJ1-1; D gene ambiguous. Sample: CD8+ T cells from PBMCs. The clonotype was recovered from a human donor with multiple sclerosis. The CDR3 loop reads CASSGYSDTEAFF. The DNA of the CDR3 is TGTGCCAGCAGTGGATACAGCGACACTGAAGCTTTCTTT.